Each of the 27 T cell receptor beta chains below was sequenced from the same sample in a study of blood T cell repertoires in COVID-19. Repertoires were generated with immunoSEQ multiplex PCR, while TCRdb's copy carries only in-frame clones and drops some. The sample holds more than 55,000 clones; around four fifths are singletons and the top ten take approximately 6.8%. The source material was peripheral blood. The receptors originated from a woman aged 50 to 65 with active or convalescent COVID-19.

The rearrangement joins TRBV6-1 to TRBJ2-7; 9 nucleotides agree with TRBD1. In germline, CDR1 is MNHNS, CDR2 SASEGT. The CDR3 covers 15 residues. Trimming removed 1 base from V and 9 bases from J; junction bases left unmatched: 10. The CDR3 loop reads CASSEGGAGTGMQYF. The CDR3 nucleotides read TGTGCCAGCAGTGAAGGGGGGGCCGGGACAGGGATGCAGTACTTC.

This clone turned up a few times. The rearrangement links TRBV2 to TRBJ2-5, with D maybe TRBD2 (5 bases). The CDR3 loop spans 14 amino acids. The V and J ends lost 10 bases and 2 bases respectively, with 17 bases between them. In germline, CDR1 is SNHLY, CDR2 FYNNEI. CDR3: CATGIGLEQETQYF. The CDR3 DNA follows: TGTGCCACCGGGATCGGACTGGAACAAGAGACCCAGTACTTC.

This clone was detected many times. The chain carries TRBV3-1 (or the pseudogene TRBV3-2) and TRBJ2-1; 13 bases are a match to TRBD2. CDR1 and CDR2 (germline): LGHDT, YNNKEL (reference sequence). CDR3 size: 16 residues. With 9 bases clipped from V and 2 bases from J, the junction kept 7 bases outside the gene matches. The chain's CDR3 is CASVPGLAGPYNEQFF. The CDR3, as DNA: TGTGCCAGTGTTCCGGGACTAGCGGGACCCTACAATGAGCAGTTCTTC.

The chain uses TRBV7-2 and TRBJ1-2; a possible D gene is TRBD1 (6 bases). Deletions cut 0 bases from V and 6 bases from J, with 8 bases between. Germline values: CDR1 SGHTA, CDR2 FQGNSA. This CDR3 has 13 amino acids. The CDR3 region has the DNA TGTGCCAGCAGCTTAGCCCAGGGGAATGGCTACACCTTC. This translates into CASSLAQGNGYTF.

The V gene is TRBV12-3 or TRBV12-4, the J gene TRBJ2-5; weak D call: TRBD2 (6 bases). The length of the CDR3 is 13 residues. V shed 7 bases and J shed 2 bases, with 11 bases lying between them. CDR3 sequence (DNA): TGTGCCAGCACCAGGGACTTGCAAGAGACCCAGTACTTC. It encodes CASTRDLQETQYF.

This sequence joins TRBV6-5 and TRBJ2-3, with 8 bases matching TRBD1. The CDR3 loop spans 14 amino acids. Looked up from germline, CDR1 is MNHEY and CDR2 is SVGAGI. V was clipped by 8 bases and J by 4 bases; unmatched bases: 8. The CDR3: CASWTGFTADTQYF. The CDR3 coding sequence is TGTGCCAGCTGGACAGGGTTTACGGCAGATACGCAGTATTTT.

This clone has a single count. The junction departs from germline at one end; a sequencing error may be responsible. The chain links TRBV6-6 to TRBJ1-2, with TRBD1 identical over 9 bases. The CDR3 loop spans 14 amino acids. The germline V gene encodes CDR1 MNHNY and CDR2 SVGAGI (reference sequence). Here the CDR3 reads CASSLDRGHYGHTF. The CDR3 nucleotides are TGTGCCAGCAGTTTGGACAGGGGACACTATGGCCACACCTTC.

This clone has just one count. This chain connects TRBV4-1 to TRBJ1-5; TRBD1 might be the D (5 bases). The CDR3 is 15 residues long. Per the germline V gene, CDR1 is MGHRA and CDR2 is YSYEKL. V lost 0 bases and J 4 bases, leaving 10 bases between the germline ends. As DNA, the CDR3 is TGCGCCAGCAGCCAAGATGACAGTTTGAATCAGCCCCAGCATTTT. This encodes CASSQDDSLNQPQHF.

The chain has TRBV6-5 and TRBJ2-1, with 8 bases that match TRBD2. CDR1 MNHEY and CDR2 SVGAGI come from the germline V gene. CDR3 size: 16 residues. Trimming at V came to 4 bases and at J to 0 bases, leaving 5 bases not matched to a gene. CDR3 nucleotide sequence: TGTGCCAGCAGTTCCGTAGCGGGAATCTCCTACAATGAGCAGTTCTTC. This translates into CASSSVAGISYNEQFF.

This clone has only a few counts. The V and J genes are TRBV6-2 or TRBV6-3 and TRBJ2-5; D uncertain. This CDR3 is 14 amino acids long. V lost 0 bases and J lost 3, with 8 bases in between. Germline V gene sequence: CDR1 MNHEY, CDR2 SVGEGT. The CDR3 spells CASSYSQVEETQYF. The CDR3 region has the DNA TGTGCCAGCAGTTACTCCCAGGTTGAAGAGACCCAGTACTTC.

The chain employs TRBV5-4 and TRBJ2-5; D not certain. The CDR3 runs to 11 residues. Trimming removed 10 bases from V and 4 bases from J, with 11 bases in between. Germline V gives CDR1 SGHNT, CDR2 YYREEE (reference sequence). CDR3 bases: TGTGCCGTCGGTCGGAGAGAGACCCAGTACTTC. The encoded protein is CAVGRRETQYF.

This clone is a singleton in its sample. The chain couples TRBV10-3 to TRBJ2-1; 7 nucleotides agree with TRBD2. CDR1 and CDR2 (germline): ENHRY, SYGVKD. This CDR3 contains 14 residues. With 7 bases clipped from V and 0 bases from J, the junction kept 3 bases outside the gene matches. CDR3 coding DNA: TGTGCCATCAACGGCGGGAGCTCCTACAATGAGCAGTTCTTC. Protein product: CAINGGSSYNEQFF.

This chain uses TRBV24-1 with TRBJ1-1, with 7 bases fitting TRBD1. Germline CDR1 and CDR2: KGHDR and SFDVKD. This CDR3 has 15 amino acids. Trimming removed 6 bases from V and 5 bases from J; junction bases left unmatched: 11. The CDR3 is CATSSNDRVETEAFF. DNA of the CDR3: TGTGCCACCAGTTCCAACGACAGGGTCGAGACTGAAGCTTTCTTT.

J is TRBJ1-1 and V is TRBV9; possible D gene TRBD1, 6 bases. This CDR3 has 14 residues. CDR1 and CDR2 from the germline V gene are SGDLS and YYNGEE. The germline V and J ends were trimmed by 9 bases and 6 bases, with 21 bases remaining between them. This CDR3 reads CAIQRRGAEAEAFF. In DNA form, the CDR3 reads TGTGCCATCCAGAGGCGGGGGGCGGAGGCTGAAGCTTTCTTT.

The chain uses TRBV7-8 and TRBJ2-1; 7 bases are a match to TRBD2. In germline, CDR1 is SGHVS, CDR2 FQNEAQ. Unmatched junction bases numbered 7, after V lost 5 bases and J lost 3 bases. The CDR3 consists of 15 residues. CDR3 DNA: TGTGCCAGCAGCCCCTCGGGGGAGGGCTACAATGAGCAGTTCTTC. Protein product: CASSPSGEGYNEQFF.

This chain uses TRBV5-1 with TRBJ1-6; D is undetermined. The germline V gene has CDR1 SGHRS and CDR2 YFSETQ. Trimming stripped 0 bases from V and 8 bases from J, with 6 bases between. CDR3 size: 13 residues. CDR3 sequence (DNA): TGCGCCAGCAGCTTGGTCGGGGATTCACCCCTCCACTTT. Translated, it gives CASSLVGDSPLHF.

The sample holds a few counts of this clone. V is TRBV7-9 and J is TRBJ1-1; tentatively, D is TRBD1 (6 bases). In germline, CDR1 is SEHNR, CDR2 FQNEAQ (reference sequence). Trimming stripped 5 bases from V and 1 base from J, with 14 bases between. CDR3 length equals 15 residues. The CDR3 DNA follows: TGTGCCAGCAGCCCGAGACAGGAGTGGAACACTGAAGCTTTCTTT. This codes for CASSPRQEWNTEAFF.

The rearrangement links TRBV15 to TRBJ1-3; tentative D call: TRBD1 (6 bases). The CDR3 spans 16 residues. Germline CDR1 reads LNHNV; CDR2 reads YYDKDF (reference sequence). V was trimmed by 8 bases and J by 15 bases, leaving 32 bases between them. In nucleotides, the CDR3 is TGTGCCACCTCAGAGGCACGGGACACCCTGGAACCTCCGGGATATTTT. As protein: CATSEARDTLEPPGYF.

This clone was picked up a small number of times. The chain has TRBV6-6 and TRBJ2-3; 10 positions agree with TRBD2. The V gene end was trimmed by 4 bases and the J gene end by 4 bases; junction bases not matched to a gene: 8. CDR3 length equals 16 residues. The germline CDR1 and CDR2 sequences are MNHNY and SVGAGI (reference sequence). This CDR3 reads CASSSLAGVGADTQYF. The CDR3, as DNA: TGTGCCAGCAGTTCCCTAGCGGGAGTCGGGGCAGATACGCAGTATTTT.

This chain links TRBV4-2 with TRBJ1-2, with a possible D match to TRBD1 (5 bases). The V end lost 0 bases, the J end lost 1 base, and 12 bases lay between the germline ends. CDR1 is LGHNA, CDR2 YNFKEQ, per germline. This CDR3 is 16 amino acids long. CDR3 coding DNA: TGTGCCAGCAGCCAAGATATCGGGGGGGGTAACTATGGCTACACCTTC. Protein: CASSQDIGGGNYGYTF.

The V call is TRBV30, the J call TRBJ2-7; 7 nucleotides line up with TRBD2. This CDR3 has 14 amino acids. The germline V gene has CDR1 GTSNPN and CDR2 SVGIG (reference sequence). Unmatched junction bases numbered 8, after V lost 3 bases and J lost 3 bases. The chain's CDR3 is CAWRGGDWGYEQYF. For the CDR3, the DNA is TGTGCCTGGAGGGGGGGGGACTGGGGCTACGAGCAGTACTTC.

The rearrangement uses TRBV5-8 and TRBJ1-2; D gene ambiguous. This CDR3 region has 15 residues. V gave up 4 bases and J gave up 7 bases, with 20 bases separating them. Germline V gives CDR1 SGHTS, CDR2 YDEGEE. The CDR3 bases are TGTGCCAGCAGCCTAGGTTTGGAGGCTGCGGGTGGCTACACCTTC. Its protein product is CASSLGLEAAGGYTF.

This clone was recorded only once. This chain connects TRBV7-2 to TRBJ1-1; a weak D match, TRBD1 (6 bases). The CDR3 has 16 amino acids. The ends were cut back, 2 bases at V and 4 bases at J, with 17 bases in the middle. CDR1 and CDR2 from the germline V gene are SGHTA and FQGNSA. The DNA for the CDR3 is TGTGCCAGCAGCTTAAGGGGGACGGTCGGATTCACTGAAGCTTTCTTT. Encoded protein: CASSLRGTVGFTEAFF.

V is TRBV4-3 and J is TRBJ2-5; D gene unclear. V gave up 1 base and J gave up 3 bases, with 15 bases separating them. Germline V CDR1 and CDR2: LGHNA, YSLEER. There are 16 residues in the CDR3. CDR3 amino acids: CASSQGGSVFKETQYF. The CDR3 bases are TGCGCCAGCAGCCAAGGAGGATCGGTCTTTAAAGAGACCCAGTACTTC.

The chain has TRBV6-5 and TRBJ2-3, with TRBD2 matching 7 bases. Trimming cost V 8 bases and J 5 bases; bases outside gene matches: 4. This CDR3 has 12 residues. Germline CDR1 and CDR2: MNHEY and SVGAGI. Here the CDR3 reads CASGRAGDTQYF. For the CDR3, the DNA is TGTGCCAGCGGGAGGGCAGGAGATACGCAGTATTTT.

The gene calls are TRBV6-5 and TRBJ2-7, with D possibly TRBD1 on 6 matching bases. The CDR3 spans 14 residues. The V gene lost 4 bases and the J gene lost 5 bases, with 15 bases spanning the gap. Per germline, CDR1 MNHEY and CDR2 SVGAGI. The CDR3 DNA sequence: TGTGCCAGCAGTTCAGGGACATTTTCCAACGAGCAGTACTTC. Protein: CASSSGTFSNEQYF.

V and J are TRBV25-1 and TRBJ2-5; possible D gene TRBD1, 5 bases. Looked up from germline, CDR1 is MGHDK and CDR2 is SYGVNS. The CDR3 length is 13 residues. Between the trimmed V and J ends, which lost 1 base and 4 bases, there was a span of 7 bases. CDR3 in amino acids: CASSEWGGETQYF. The CDR3 nucleotides read TGTGCCAGCAGTGAATGGGGCGGAGAGACCCAGTACTTC.